The source of this T cell receptor (beta chain) is a study of T cells in Graves' hyperthyroidism and ophthalmopathy. Template material for amplifying TCR beta CDR3 regions consisted of RNA transcripts. The HTBI primer set served for first-round RT-PCR of the TCR CDR3. TCRdb itself ran the multiplex PCR reads through MiXCR, one entry per CDR3 protein. The sample consists of hundreds of thousands of distinct CDR3 sequences, 45% of them appearing once. The sequencing input was peripheral blood or thyroid tissue (not recorded which). The TCR sequence derives from an adult man with Graves' disease, either hyperthyroidism or ophthalmopathy (not recorded which).

This chain's CDR3 is CASSPKTASPGEGYTF. The CDR3 region has the DNA TGTGCCAGCTCACCAAAAACAGCATCCCCGGGAGAAGGCTACACCTTC. The V call is TRBV18, the J call TRBJ1-2, with no clear D. Trimming stripped 2 bases from V and 8 bases from J, with 21 bases between. Per germline, CDR1 KGHSH and CDR2 LQKENI. CDR3 size: 16 residues.